This TCR beta chain came from a study of blood T cell repertoires in COVID-19. The CDR3 length is 14 residues. Germline CDR1 SGHRS, CDR2 YFSETQ. The V end lost 2 bases, the J end lost 1 base, and 9 bases lay between the germline ends. TCRdb's copy holds only in-frame clones and misses some; the assay was immunoSEQ multiplex PCR. The profile shows about 210,000 clones, 70% to 90% of them singletons. The chain has TRBV5-1 and TRBJ1-1, with D perhaps TRBD1 (5 bases). The sequence derives from a man aged 18 to 30 with active or convalescent COVID-19. Sequenced sample: peripheral blood. The CDR3 DNA sequence: TGCGCCAGCAGCTTAAACGGACAGAACACTGAAGCTTTCTTT. This sequence encodes CASSLNGQNTEAFF.